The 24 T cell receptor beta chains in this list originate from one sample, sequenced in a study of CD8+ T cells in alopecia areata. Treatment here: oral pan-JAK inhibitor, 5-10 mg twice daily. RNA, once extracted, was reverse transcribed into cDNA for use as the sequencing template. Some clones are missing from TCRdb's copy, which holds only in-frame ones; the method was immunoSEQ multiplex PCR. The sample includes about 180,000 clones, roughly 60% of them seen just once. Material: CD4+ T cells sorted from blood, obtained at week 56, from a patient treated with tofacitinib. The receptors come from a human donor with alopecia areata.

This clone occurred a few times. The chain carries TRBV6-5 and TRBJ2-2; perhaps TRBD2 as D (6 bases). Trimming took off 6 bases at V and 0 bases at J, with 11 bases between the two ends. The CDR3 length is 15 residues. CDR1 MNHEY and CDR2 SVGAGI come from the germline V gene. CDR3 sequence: CASREGQANTGELFF. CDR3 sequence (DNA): TGTGCCAGCAGGGAGGGGCAGGCGAACACCGGGGAGCTGTTTTTT.

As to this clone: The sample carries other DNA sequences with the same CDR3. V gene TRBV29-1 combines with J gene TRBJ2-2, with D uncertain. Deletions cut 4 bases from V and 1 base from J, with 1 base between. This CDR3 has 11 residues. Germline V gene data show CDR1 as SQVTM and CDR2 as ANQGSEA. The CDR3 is CSVGNTGELFF. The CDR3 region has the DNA TGCAGCGTTGGGAACACCGGGGAGCTGTTTTTT.

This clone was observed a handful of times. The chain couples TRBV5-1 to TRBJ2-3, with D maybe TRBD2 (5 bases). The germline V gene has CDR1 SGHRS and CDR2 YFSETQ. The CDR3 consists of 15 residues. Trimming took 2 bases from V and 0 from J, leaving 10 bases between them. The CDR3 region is CASSFGGASTDTQYF. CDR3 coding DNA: TGCGCCAGCAGCTTCGGAGGAGCCAGCACAGATACGCAGTATTTT.

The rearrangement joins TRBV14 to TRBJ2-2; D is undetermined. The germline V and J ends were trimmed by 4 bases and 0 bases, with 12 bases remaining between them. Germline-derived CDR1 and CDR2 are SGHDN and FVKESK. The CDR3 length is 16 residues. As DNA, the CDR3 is TGTGCCAGCAGCCCCCGGGTCCTAACGAACACCGGGGAGCTGTTTTTT. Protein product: CASSPRVLTNTGELFF.

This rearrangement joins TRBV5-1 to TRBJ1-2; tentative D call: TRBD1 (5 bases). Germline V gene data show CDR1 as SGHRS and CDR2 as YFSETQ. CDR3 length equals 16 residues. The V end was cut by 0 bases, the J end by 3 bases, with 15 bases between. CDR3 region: CASSLELWGDDYGYTF. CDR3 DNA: TGCGCCAGCAGCTTGGAGTTATGGGGGGACGACTATGGCTACACCTTC.

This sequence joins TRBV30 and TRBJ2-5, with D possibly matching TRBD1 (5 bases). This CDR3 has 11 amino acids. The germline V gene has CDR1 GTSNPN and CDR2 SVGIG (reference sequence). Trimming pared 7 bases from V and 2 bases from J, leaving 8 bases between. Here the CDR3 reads CASGRQETQYF. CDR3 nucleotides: TGTGCCTCAGGGCGTCAAGAGACCCAGTACTTC.

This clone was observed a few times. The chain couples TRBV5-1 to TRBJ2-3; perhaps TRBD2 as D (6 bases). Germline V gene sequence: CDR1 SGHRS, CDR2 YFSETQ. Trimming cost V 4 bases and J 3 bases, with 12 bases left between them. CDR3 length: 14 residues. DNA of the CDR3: TGCGCCAGCAGCCCTGGAGGGGAGACAGATACGCAGTATTTT. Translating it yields CASSPGGETDTQYF.

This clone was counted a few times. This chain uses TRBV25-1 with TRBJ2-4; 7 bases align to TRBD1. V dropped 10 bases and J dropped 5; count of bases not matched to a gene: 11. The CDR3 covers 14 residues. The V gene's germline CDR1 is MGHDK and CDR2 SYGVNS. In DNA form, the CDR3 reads TGTGCCACCCGACCGCCAGGACAGGAAAACATTCAGTACTTC. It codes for CATRPPGQENIQYF.

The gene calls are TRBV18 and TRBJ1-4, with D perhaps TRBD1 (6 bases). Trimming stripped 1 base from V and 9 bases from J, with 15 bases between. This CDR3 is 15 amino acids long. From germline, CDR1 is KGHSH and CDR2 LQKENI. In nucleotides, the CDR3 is TGTGCCAGCTCACCACGACAGGCGGTCGGTAAAAAACTGTTTTTT. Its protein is CASSPRQAVGKKLFF. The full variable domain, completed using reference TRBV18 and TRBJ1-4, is NAGVMQNPRHLVRRRGQEARLRCSPMKGHSHVYWYRQLPEEGLKFMVYLQKENIIDESGMPKERFSAEFPKEGPSILRIQQVVRGDSAAYFCASSPRQAVGKKLFFGSGTQLSVL.

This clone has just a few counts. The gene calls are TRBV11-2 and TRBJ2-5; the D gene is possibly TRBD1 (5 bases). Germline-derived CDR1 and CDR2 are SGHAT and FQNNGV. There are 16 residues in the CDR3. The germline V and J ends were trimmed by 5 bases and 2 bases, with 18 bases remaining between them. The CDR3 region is CASSQDQGGTQETQYF. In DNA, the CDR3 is TGTGCCAGCAGCCAAGATCAGGGCGGAACACAAGAGACCCAGTACTTC.

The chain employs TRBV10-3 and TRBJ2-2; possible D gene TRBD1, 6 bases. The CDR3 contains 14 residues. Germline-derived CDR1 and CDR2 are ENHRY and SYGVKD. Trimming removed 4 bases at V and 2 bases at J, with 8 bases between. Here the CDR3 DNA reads TGTGCCATCAGTGGACAGGCTAACACCGGGGAGCTGTTTTTT. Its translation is CAISGQANTGELFF.

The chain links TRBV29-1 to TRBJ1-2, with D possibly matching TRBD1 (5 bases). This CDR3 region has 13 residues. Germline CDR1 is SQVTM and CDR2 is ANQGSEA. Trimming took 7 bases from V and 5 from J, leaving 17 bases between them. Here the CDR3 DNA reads TGCAGCGCTGGGGACGCCGGGGGGTATGGCTACACCTTC. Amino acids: CSAGDAGGYGYTF.

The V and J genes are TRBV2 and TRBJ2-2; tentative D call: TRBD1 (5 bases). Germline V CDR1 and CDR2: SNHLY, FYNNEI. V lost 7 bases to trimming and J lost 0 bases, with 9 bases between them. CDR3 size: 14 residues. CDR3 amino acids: CASITGTNTGELFF. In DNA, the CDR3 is TGTGCCAGCATTACAGGAACGAACACCGGGGAGCTGTTTTTT.

CDR3 sequence (DNA): TGTGCCAGCGAAGTAAGGGTTGGGAATCAGCCCCAGCATTTT. Protein sequence: CASEVRVGNQPQHF. This rearrangement joins TRBV2 to TRBJ1-5; D gene ambiguous. Germline lookup yields CDR1 SNHLY and CDR2 FYNNEI. V was shortened by 8 bases and J by 4 bases, with 15 bases between the two germline ends. The CDR3 spans 14 residues.

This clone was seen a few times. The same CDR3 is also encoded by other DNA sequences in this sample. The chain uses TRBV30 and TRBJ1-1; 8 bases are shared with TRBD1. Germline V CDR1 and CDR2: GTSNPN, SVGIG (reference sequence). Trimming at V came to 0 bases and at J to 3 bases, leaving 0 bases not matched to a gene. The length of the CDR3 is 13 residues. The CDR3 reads CAWSVQGDTEAFF. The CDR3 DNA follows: TGTGCCTGGAGTGTACAGGGGGACACTGAAGCTTTCTTT.

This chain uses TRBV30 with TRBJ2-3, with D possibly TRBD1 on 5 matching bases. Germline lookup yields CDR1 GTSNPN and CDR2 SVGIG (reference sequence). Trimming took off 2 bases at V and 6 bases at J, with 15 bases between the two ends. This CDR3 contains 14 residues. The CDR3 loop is CAWSFGRESDTQYF. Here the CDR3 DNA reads TGTGCCTGGAGTTTCGGCAGGGAAAGCGATACGCAGTATTTT.

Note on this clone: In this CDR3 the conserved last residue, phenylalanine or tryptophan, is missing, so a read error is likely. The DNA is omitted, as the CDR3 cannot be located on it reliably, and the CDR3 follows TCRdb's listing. The CDR3 region is CASSKQEGI. The V call is TRBV21-1, the J call TRBJ2-3; the D call of TRBD1 is as the table states it, not checked on the DNA. TRBV21-1 is noted as a pseudogene. With termini counted, the CDR3 has 9 amino acids.

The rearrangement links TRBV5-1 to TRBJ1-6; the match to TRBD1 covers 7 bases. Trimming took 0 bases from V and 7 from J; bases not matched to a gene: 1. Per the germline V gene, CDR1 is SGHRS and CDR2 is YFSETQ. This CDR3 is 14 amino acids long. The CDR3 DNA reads TGCGCCAGCAGCTTGGGGACAGGAAATTCACCCCTCCACTTT. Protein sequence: CASSLGTGNSPLHF.

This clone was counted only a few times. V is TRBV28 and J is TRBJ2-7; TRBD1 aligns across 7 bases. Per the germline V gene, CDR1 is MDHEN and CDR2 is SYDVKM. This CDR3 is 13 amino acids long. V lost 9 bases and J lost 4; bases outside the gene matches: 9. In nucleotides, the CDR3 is TGTGCCAGTAGGGTGGGACAGCTTTACGAGCAGTACTTC. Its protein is CASRVGQLYEQYF.

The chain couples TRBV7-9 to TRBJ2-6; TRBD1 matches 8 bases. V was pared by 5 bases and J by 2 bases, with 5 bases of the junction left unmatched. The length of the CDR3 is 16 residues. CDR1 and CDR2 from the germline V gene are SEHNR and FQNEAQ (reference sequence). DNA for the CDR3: TGTGCCAGCAGCGTAAACAGGGGGACTGGGGCCAACGTCCTGACTTTC. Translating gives CASSVNRGTGANVLTF.

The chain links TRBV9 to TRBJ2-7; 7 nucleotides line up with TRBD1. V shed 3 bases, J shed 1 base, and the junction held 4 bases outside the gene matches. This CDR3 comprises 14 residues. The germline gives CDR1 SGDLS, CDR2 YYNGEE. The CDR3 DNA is TGTGCCAGCAGCGCTTGGGACAGTTCCTACGAGCAGTACTTC. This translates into CASSAWDSSYEQYF. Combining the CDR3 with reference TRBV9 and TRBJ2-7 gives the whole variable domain DSGVTQTPKHLITATGQRVTLRCSPRSGDLSVYWYQQSLDQGLQFLIQYYNGEERAKGNILERFSAQQFPDLHSELNLSSLELGDSALYFCASSAWDSSYEQYFGPGTRLTVT.

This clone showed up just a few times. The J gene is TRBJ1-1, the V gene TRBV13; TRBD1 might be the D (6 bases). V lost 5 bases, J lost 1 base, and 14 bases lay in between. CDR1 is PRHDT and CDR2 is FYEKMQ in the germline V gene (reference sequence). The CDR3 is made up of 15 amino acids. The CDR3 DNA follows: TGTGCCAGCAGCAGCCCCGACAGGTGGAACACTGAAGCTTTCTTT. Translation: CASSSPDRWNTEAFF.

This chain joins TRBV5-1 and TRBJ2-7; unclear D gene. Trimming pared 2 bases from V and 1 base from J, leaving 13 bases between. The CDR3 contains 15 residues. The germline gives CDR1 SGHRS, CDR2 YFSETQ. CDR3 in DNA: TGCGCCAGCAGCTTCGGAACAGTTGTTTCCTACGAGCAGTACTTC. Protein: CASSFGTVVSYEQYF.

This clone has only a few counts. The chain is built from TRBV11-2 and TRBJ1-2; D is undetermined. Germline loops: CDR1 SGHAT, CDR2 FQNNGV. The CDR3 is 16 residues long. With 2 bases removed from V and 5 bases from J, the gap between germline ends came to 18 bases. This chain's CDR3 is CASSLYPPRTEYGYTF. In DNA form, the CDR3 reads TGTGCCAGCAGCTTATACCCCCCGAGGACGGAGTATGGCTACACCTTC.